These 25 T cell receptor beta chains came from one sample sequenced in a study of shared clonotypes between healthy human individuals (dated by TCRdb to the early 2020s). The library was prepared using the immunoSEQ multiplex PCR assay. Here the immuneACCESS table is served through TCRdb, limited to in-frame sequences with V and J called. Missing clones are a known gap in these copies; in checked studies unresolved V genes cover under half, and the rest lacks a known reason. Across this sample there are 2.3 million or so clones, with more than 85% seen only once. The ten largest clones take up around 0.4% of the sample. Sequencing was done on a sample of naive CD4+ T cells from PBMCs. This sample's cell subset or site label indicates: CD45RA+ positively selected. The source is a man aged 18-30 years in good health. Some clones in this sample may be carry-over from other donors' samples.

The genes are TRBV19 and TRBJ1-2; 10 bases align to TRBD1. The CDR3 consists of 17 residues. Trimming took 7 bases from V and 3 from J; bases not matched to a gene: 14. The germline V gene encodes CDR1 LNHDA and CDR2 SQIVND (reference sequence). The CDR3 DNA is TGTGCCAGTACCCGGTTAGAGGGACAGGGGCCCCACTATGGCTACACCTTC. This codes for CASTRLEGQGPHYGYTF.

Points on this clone: Distinct nucleotide sequences in the sample also encode this CDR3. This chain links TRBV5-1 with TRBJ2-1, with D maybe TRBD2 (6 bases). This CDR3 contains 15 residues. From germline, CDR1 is SGHRS and CDR2 YFSETQ. Between the trimmed V and J ends, which lost 3 bases and 4 bases, there was a span of 14 bases. The CDR3 DNA reads as TGCGCCAGCAGCTCAGCATCCGGGGGTTACAATGAGCAGTTCTTC. It encodes CASSSASGGYNEQFF.

The chain recombines TRBV28 with TRBJ2-1; D unclear. The CDR3 runs to 15 residues. Trimming stripped 7 bases from V and 1 base from J, with 14 bases between. The germline gives CDR1 MDHEN, CDR2 SYDVKM. The CDR3 spells CASTMAVMSYNEQFF. The CDR3 DNA reads as TGTGCCAGCACTATGGCGGTGATGTCCTACAATGAGCAGTTCTTC. Drawing the rest from reference TRBV28 and TRBJ2-1, the complete variable domain is DVKVTQSSRYLVKRTGEKVFLECVQDMDHENMFWYRQDPGLGLRLIYFSYDVKMKEKGDIPEGYSVSREKKERFSLILESASTNQTSMYLCASTMAVMSYNEQFFGPGTRLTVL.

The chain carries TRBV27 and TRBJ2-7, with TRBD2 matching 9 bases. CDR3 length equals 15 residues. CDR1 and CDR2 from the germline V gene are MNHEY and SMNVEV (reference sequence). V was clipped by 3 bases and J by 2 bases; unmatched bases: 5. CDR3: CASSFTLAGTYEQYF. As DNA, the CDR3 is TGTGCCAGCAGTTTTACGCTAGCGGGAACCTACGAGCAGTACTTC.

The table lists this clone with a few counts. The sample has other DNA sequences that encode this CDR3 too. This chain joins TRBV19 and TRBJ2-7; 8 bases line up with TRBD1. CDR1 LNHDA and CDR2 SQIVND come from the germline V gene (reference sequence). J was trimmed by 1 base and V by 5 bases; bases with no gene match: 4. This CDR3 has 14 residues. The CDR3 bases are TGTGCCAGTAGTCCGCGACAGGGGTCCTACGAGCAGTACTTC. This sequence encodes CASSPRQGSYEQYF.

In this sample, this clone turned up once. The chain couples TRBV5-1 to TRBJ2-7, with no clear D. The CDR3 has 14 amino acids. Germline loops: CDR1 SGHRS, CDR2 YFSETQ. V was shortened by 2 bases and J by 7 bases, with 16 bases between the two germline ends. The CDR3 bases are TGCGCCAGCAGCTTCGACTCACCCCCACGGGAGCAGTACTTC. It is translated as CASSFDSPPREQYF.

This chain uses TRBV27 with TRBJ2-7, with TRBD1 matching over 7 bases. Germline V gives CDR1 MNHEY, CDR2 SMNVEV (reference sequence). The CDR3 is made up of 15 amino acids. V lost 6 bases and J lost 2; bases outside the gene matches: 10. The CDR3 DNA is TGTGCCAGCAGCCCGAGGGACAGAAGGCCCTACGAGCAGTACTTC. Its protein is CASSPRDRRPYEQYF.

This chain uses TRBV7-3 with TRBJ2-2; unclear D gene. The germline V gene has CDR1 SGHTA and CDR2 FQGTGA. The length of the CDR3 is 16 residues. V gave up 2 bases and J gave up 2 bases, with 12 bases separating them. The CDR3, as DNA: TGTGCCAGCAGCTTAGAGTCGCGGTTAAACACCGGGGAGCTGTTTTTT. Amino acid sequence: CASSLESRLNTGELFF.

The chain has TRBV9 and TRBJ2-7, with TRBD1 as a possible D gene (5 bases). The CDR3 is 14 amino acids. The V gene lost 0 bases and the J gene lost 11 bases, with 18 bases spanning the gap. Per germline, CDR1 SGDLS and CDR2 YYNGEE. The CDR3 bases are TGTGCCAGCAGCGTAGGACAGCCAGCTTCGGTGGAGTACTTC. It is translated as CASSVGQPASVEYF.

The gene calls are TRBV6-1 and TRBJ1-3; a possible D gene is TRBD1 (5 bases). CDR1 and CDR2 (germline): MNHNS, SASEGT. This CDR3 has 12 residues. With 8 bases removed from V and 4 bases from J, the gap between germline ends came to 9 bases. The CDR3 region is CASDSTGNTIYF. As DNA, the CDR3 is TGTGCCAGCGACAGTACGGGAAACACCATATATTTT.

This clone showed up just a few times. The chain joins TRBV5-1 to TRBJ2-2; D is unclear. Germline V gene sequence: CDR1 SGHRS, CDR2 YFSETQ. The CDR3 runs 16 residues. Trimming shortened V by 1 base and J by 1 base, and 11 bases separated the two germline ends. This CDR3 reads CASSLTRLENTGELFF. The CDR3 bases are TGCGCCAGCAGCTTGACCCGACTGGAGAACACCGGGGAGCTGTTTTTT.

This clone was seen once. The DNA for the CDR3 is TGTGCCAGCAGACCGGGACTGAACAATGAGCAGTTCTTC. It yields the protein CASRPGLNNEQFF. V is TRBV2 and J is TRBJ2-1; D is perhaps TRBD2 (6 bases). The CDR3 covers 13 residues. Germline lookup yields CDR1 SNHLY and CDR2 FYNNEI. V dropped 6 bases and J dropped 5 bases, with 11 bases sitting between them.

This clone was seen only once. The rearrangement links TRBV5-4 to TRBJ2-7; 13 bases map to TRBD2. The V gene end was trimmed by 3 bases and the J gene end by 7 bases; junction bases not matched to a gene: 4. Germline V gene sequence: CDR1 SGHNT, CDR2 YYREEE (reference sequence). The CDR3 sequence is 14 residues long. Here the CDR3 reads CASSSPTSGREQYF. The CDR3 coding sequence is TGTGCCAGCAGCTCGCCGACTAGCGGGAGGGAGCAGTACTTC. Supplemented by reference TRBV5-4 and TRBJ2-7, the full variable domain reads ETGVTQSPTHLIKTRGQQVTLRCSSQSGHNTVSWYQQALGQGPQFIFQYYREEENGRGNFPPRFSGLQFPNYSSELNVNALELDDSALYLCASSSPTSGREQYFGPGTRLTVT.

V is TRBV5-4 and J is TRBJ2-2; the D is unclear. Trimming pared 4 bases from V and 6 bases from J, leaving 13 bases between. The CDR3 sequence is 14 residues long. Germline V gene data show CDR1 as SGHNT and CDR2 as YYREEE (reference sequence). CDR3 coding DNA: TGTGCCAGCAGCGTCGTGGGTGGGGCCGGGGAGCTGTTTTTT. Protein product: CASSVVGGAGELFF.

The chain links TRBV5-4 to TRBJ2-7; D call uncertain. V dropped 2 bases and J dropped 2 bases, with 11 bases sitting between them. Looked up from germline, CDR1 is SGHNT and CDR2 is YYREEE (reference sequence). CDR3 length equals 14 residues. The CDR3, as DNA: TGTGCCAGCAGCTTAATCTCGGCTCCCTACGAGCAGTACTTC. Amino acid sequence: CASSLISAPYEQYF.

On this clone: Other DNA sequences in the same sample also yield this CDR3. The rearrangement joins TRBV9 to TRBJ2-3; D call uncertain. CDR3 size: 13 residues. V lost 0 bases, J lost 5 bases, and 7 bases lay in between. Germline assignment: CDR1 SGDLS and CDR2 YYNGEE. The chain's CDR3 is CASSVASGDTQYF. The CDR3 coding sequence is TGTGCCAGCAGCGTAGCCAGTGGAGATACGCAGTATTTT.

V usage is TRBV28 and J usage is TRBJ1-3; D uncertain. CDR3 size: 13 residues. The germline V gene has CDR1 MDHEN and CDR2 SYDVKM. The V end lost 6 bases, the J end lost 0 bases, and 6 bases lay between the germline ends. CDR3: CASRAGSGNTIYF. The CDR3 region has the DNA TGTGCCAGCAGAGCAGGCTCTGGAAACACCATATATTTT.

This rearrangement joins TRBV5-1 to TRBJ2-7, with 10 bases that match TRBD1. The CDR3 extends over 16 amino acids. The V and J ends lost 5 bases and 4 bases, in that order; junction bases with no gene match: 12. The germline V gene has CDR1 SGHRS and CDR2 YFSETQ. The CDR3 spells CASRPTGTGDGYEQYF. The CDR3 coding sequence is TGCGCCAGCAGACCGACCGGGACAGGGGACGGTTACGAGCAGTACTTC.

V gene TRBV30 combines with J gene TRBJ1-1; D is undetermined. CDR3 length equals 13 residues. V shed 1 base and J shed 1 base, with 7 bases lying between them. The V gene's germline CDR1 is GTSNPN and CDR2 SVGIG (reference sequence). CDR3 DNA sequence: TGTGCCTGGAGTGAGGAGAGGAACACTGAAGCTTTCTTT. It translates to CAWSEERNTEAFF.

This sequence joins TRBV5-1 and TRBJ1-1, with TRBD1 matching 10 bases. The germline CDR1 and CDR2 sequences are SGHRS and YFSETQ. Trimming cost V 6 bases and J 2 bases; bases outside gene matches: 10. The CDR3 contains 16 residues. For the CDR3, the DNA is TGCGCCAGCAAAACCTTGAGGGACAGGGGTAACACTGAAGCTTTCTTT. It codes for CASKTLRDRGNTEAFF.

This chain links TRBV6-1 with TRBJ1-1, with unresolved D. Germline V gene lookup returns CDR1 MNHNS and CDR2 SASEGT. The ends were cut back, 7 bases at V and 8 bases at J, with 20 bases in the middle. The CDR3 consists of 14 residues. The CDR3 DNA reads TGTGCCAGCACCGGAAGGTCAACCCCCACAGAAGCTTTCTTT. This translates into CASTGRSTPTEAFF.

The chain joins TRBV6-5 to TRBJ2-7; the D is unclear. V gave up 0 bases and J gave up 7 bases, with 10 bases separating them. The V gene's germline CDR1 is MNHEY and CDR2 SVGAGI. This CDR3 has 13 amino acids. The DNA for the CDR3 is TGTGCCAGCAGTTACTCGGGCAGGCTGGAGCAGTACTTC. Residues: CASSYSGRLEQYF.

The V and J genes are TRBV5-1 and TRBJ1-4, with 8 bases aligning to TRBD1. CDR3 length equals 16 residues. V lost 0 bases to trimming and J lost 1 base; unmatched junction nucleotides: 2. Germline V CDR1 and CDR2: SGHRS, YFSETQ. The DNA of the CDR3 is TGCGCCAGCAGCTTGGAACAGGGGGTAACTAATGAAAAACTGTTTTTT. Translation: CASSLEQGVTNEKLFF. Looking up the rest from reference TRBV5-1 and TRBJ1-4 gives the full variable domain: KAGVTQTPRYLIKTRGQQVTLSCSPISGHRSVSWYQQTPGQGLQFLFEYFSETQRNKGNFPGRFSGRQFSNSRSEMNVSTLELGDSALYLCASSLEQGVTNEKLFFGSGTQLSVL.

This chain connects TRBV6-1 to TRBJ1-5; D unclear. V shed 4 bases and J shed 0 bases, with 7 bases lying between them. The CDR3 contains 14 residues. Germline V gene sequence: CDR1 MNHNS, CDR2 SASEGT. The CDR3 bases are TGTGCCAGCAGTGGTCAGAATAGCAATCAGCCCCAGCATTTT. It is translated as CASSGQNSNQPQHF.

The chain links TRBV5-3 to TRBJ1-2; 7 bases fit TRBD1. TRBV5-3 is recorded as an ORF, its role being uncertain. This CDR3 contains 16 residues. Trimming took 0 bases from V and 3 from J; bases not matched to a gene: 8. The CDR3 DNA sequence: TGTGCCAGAAGCTTGGCGGGTTACAGGGGTGACTATGGCTACACCTTC. As protein: CARSLAGYRGDYGYTF.